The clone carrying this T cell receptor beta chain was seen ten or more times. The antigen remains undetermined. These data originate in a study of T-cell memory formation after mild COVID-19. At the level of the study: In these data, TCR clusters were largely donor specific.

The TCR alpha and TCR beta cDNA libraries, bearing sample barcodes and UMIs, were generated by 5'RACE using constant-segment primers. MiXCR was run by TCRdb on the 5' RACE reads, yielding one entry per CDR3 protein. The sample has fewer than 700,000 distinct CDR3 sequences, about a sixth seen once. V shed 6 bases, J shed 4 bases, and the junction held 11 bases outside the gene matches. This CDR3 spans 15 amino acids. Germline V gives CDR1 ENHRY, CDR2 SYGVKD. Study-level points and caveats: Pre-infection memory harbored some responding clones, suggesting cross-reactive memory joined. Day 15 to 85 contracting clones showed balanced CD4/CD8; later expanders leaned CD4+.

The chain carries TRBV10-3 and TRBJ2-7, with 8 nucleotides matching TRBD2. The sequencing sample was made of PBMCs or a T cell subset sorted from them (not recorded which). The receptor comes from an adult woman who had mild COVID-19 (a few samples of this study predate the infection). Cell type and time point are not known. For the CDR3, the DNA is TGTGCCATCAGCGGGGGAAGCGGGAGCCAGTACGAGCAGTACTTC. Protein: CAISGGSGSQYEQYF.